Given below is one T cell receptor beta chain in context. The CDR3 runs to 13 residues. With V trimmed by 7 bases and J by 7 bases, 7 bases remained unmatched. TCRdb reprocessed the RT-PCR reads with MiXCR, giving one entry per CDR3 protein. The table lists about 570,000 distinct CDR3 sequences, roughly 12% of them singletons. This sample is part of a study of response to subunit inactivated influenza vaccine. A further study also used this sample, focusing on T cells expressing NK-cell markers. That paper notes: A 5'RACE template switching approach incorporating UMIs was used to make TCR beta cDNA. Researchers report these clonotypes also headed the CD3+CD56-NKG2C+ fraction in four donors.

The chain has TRBV12-3 or TRBV12-4 and TRBJ2-1, with TRBD2 matching 7 bases. The sequence came from a man aged 50 to 59 who received an inactivated influenza vaccine. The sample in question was PBMCs from blood, obtained on the day of vaccination. The CDR3 DNA sequence: TGTGCCAGCACGGGGGGAGGGGTAAATGAGCAGTTCTTC. It yields the protein CASTGGGVNEQFF.